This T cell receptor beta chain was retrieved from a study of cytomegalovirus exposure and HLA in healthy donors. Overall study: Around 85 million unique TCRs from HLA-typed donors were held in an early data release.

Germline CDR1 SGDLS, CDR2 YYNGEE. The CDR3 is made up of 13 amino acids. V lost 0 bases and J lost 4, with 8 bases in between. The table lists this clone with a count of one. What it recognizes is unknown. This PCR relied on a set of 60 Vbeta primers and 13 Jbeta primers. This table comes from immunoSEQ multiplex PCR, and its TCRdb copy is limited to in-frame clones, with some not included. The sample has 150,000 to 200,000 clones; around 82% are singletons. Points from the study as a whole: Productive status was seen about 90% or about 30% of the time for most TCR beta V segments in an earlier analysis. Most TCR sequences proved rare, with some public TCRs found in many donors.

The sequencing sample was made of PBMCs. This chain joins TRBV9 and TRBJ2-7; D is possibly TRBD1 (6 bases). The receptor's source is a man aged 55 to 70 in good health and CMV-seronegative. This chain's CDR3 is CASSVGQDYEQYF. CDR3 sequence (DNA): TGTGCCAGCAGCGTAGGACAGGATTACGAGCAGTACTTC.